The clone carrying this TCR beta chain came up a few times. Its matching antigen is unknown. This specimen belongs to a study of response to subunit inactivated influenza vaccine. Notes on the study in general: Every seasonal influenza vaccination brings in few new T cells, the authors suggested.

MiXCR, applied by TCRdb to the RT-PCR reads, yields one record per CDR3 protein. The sample holds around 500,000 distinct CDR3 sequences, 11% seen once. The CDR3 has 16 residues. V was trimmed by 5 bases and J by 7 bases, leaving 20 bases between them. Germline V gene lookup returns CDR1 SGHTA and CDR2 FQGNSA. The input for sequencing was PBMCs from blood, taken about 40 days after vaccination. This chain links TRBV7-2 with TRBJ2-2; no clear D gene. The origin of this receptor is a man between 50 and 59 years old who received an inactivated influenza vaccine. The CDR3 DNA reads TGTGCCAGCAGCCCAGGCGTCACCGCCGTGGTCGGGGAGCTGTTTTTT. Amino acids: CASSPGVTAVVGELFF.